This TCR beta chain was found in a study of early T cells in non-severe SARS-CoV-2 infection (dated by TCRdb to 2020 to 2023). For the study in its entirety: Because TCR sequencing relied on bulk RNA taken from unsorted whole blood, pairing of alpha and beta chains was not possible.

In its sample, this clonotype was seen a few times. Its antigen is still unknown. No base-level quality is on record; no much larger clone is a single base apart. Set within a cohort of healthcare workers in London, UK, this nested case-control study involved weekly PCR testing of nasopharyngeal swabs along with blood sampling. Healthcare workers were recruited between 23 and 31 March 2020, during the week of the UK lockdown, and were followed weekly for up to roughly 15 weeks. Results the study describes overall, beyond this receptor: VDJdb matching was skewed toward anti-spike CD8 responses and likely underestimated virus-specific expansions, missing private and CD4 specificities.

The library was made by 5' RACE. This sample was sequenced with a NextSeq 500. The TCR library protocol attached unique molecular identifiers to individual cDNA molecules to correct for sequencing error and PCR bias. Sequencing covered both TCR alpha and beta chains, and within each sample the abundances of alpha and beta sequences were tightly co-correlated. Regarding the original processing steps: Decombinator V4 was used to annotate TCR sequences for V gene, J gene and CDR3. TCRs were defined as expanded if a significant change between any two time points was detected under a Poisson model with p below 0.0001. Abundances of TCRs were expressed as counts per million after normalisation to the total number of TCRs sequenced in each sample. VDJdb, accessed on 1 November 2021, was searched for TCRs annotated for CMV, EBV and SARS-CoV-2, and TCRs annotated for more than one antigen were excluded. TCRdb reprocessed the public reads (quality trimming at Q25 with fastp, clone calling with MiXCR) and kept in-frame beta chains. A single entry per CDR3 protein holds the most common genes and DNA from its merged rows. For this entry, the V and J calls and clone size follow TCRdb and not the study's own pipeline. This sample is represented by 75,000 to 80,000 distinct CDR3 sequences; 11% of them were singletons. The ten largest clonotypes hold more than 10% of the sample.

This receptor was taken from an adult who was a healthcare worker with PCR-confirmed SARS-CoV-2 infection or an uninfected control (not recorded which). This material consisted of whole blood, taken at baseline.

The nucleotide sequence is TGCAGTGCTAGAGATAGAATCAGCGGGGGGGCCTATTCCTACGAGCAGTACTTC. Its translation is CSARDRISGGAYSYEQYF. Rearrangement joined TRBV20-1 to TRBJ2-7; 10 middle bases align to TRBD2. After removal of 0 bases from V and 1 base from J, the junction retains 12 bases not matched to a gene. The CDR3 starts with the cysteine, ends with the phenylalanine, and has 18 residues. CDR3 DNA is the only sequence kept; it has 54 bases, read in frame from the first base. From the germline V gene (reference sequence), CDR1 is DFQATT and CDR2 is SNEGSKA.